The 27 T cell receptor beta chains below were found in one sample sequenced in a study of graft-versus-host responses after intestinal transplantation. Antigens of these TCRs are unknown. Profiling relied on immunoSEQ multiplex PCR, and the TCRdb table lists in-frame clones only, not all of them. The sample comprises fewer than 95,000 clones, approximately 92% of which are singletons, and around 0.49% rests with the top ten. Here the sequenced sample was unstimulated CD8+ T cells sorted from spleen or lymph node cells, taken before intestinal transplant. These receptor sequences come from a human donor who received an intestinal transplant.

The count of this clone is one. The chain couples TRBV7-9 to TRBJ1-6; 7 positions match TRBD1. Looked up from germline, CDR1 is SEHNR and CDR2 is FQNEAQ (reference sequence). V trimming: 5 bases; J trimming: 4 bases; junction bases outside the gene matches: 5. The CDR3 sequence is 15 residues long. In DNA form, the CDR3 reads TGTGCCAGCAGCACCACAGGGGATTATAATTCACCCCTCCACTTT. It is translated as CASSTTGDYNSPLHF.

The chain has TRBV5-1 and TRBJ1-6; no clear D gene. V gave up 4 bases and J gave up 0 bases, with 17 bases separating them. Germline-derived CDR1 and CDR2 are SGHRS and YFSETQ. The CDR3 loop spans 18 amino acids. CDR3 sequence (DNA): TGCGCCAGCAGCCCCGGTCGAACGAGGAGCTCCTATAATTCACCCCTCCACTTT. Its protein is CASSPGRTRSSYNSPLHF.

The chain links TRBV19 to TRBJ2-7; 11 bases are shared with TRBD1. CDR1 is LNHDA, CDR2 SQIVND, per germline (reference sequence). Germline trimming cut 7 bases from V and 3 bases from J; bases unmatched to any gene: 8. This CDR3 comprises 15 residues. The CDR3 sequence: CASTTGTGGIYEQYF. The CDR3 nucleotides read TGTGCCAGTACTACCGGGACAGGGGGTATCTACGAGCAGTACTTC.

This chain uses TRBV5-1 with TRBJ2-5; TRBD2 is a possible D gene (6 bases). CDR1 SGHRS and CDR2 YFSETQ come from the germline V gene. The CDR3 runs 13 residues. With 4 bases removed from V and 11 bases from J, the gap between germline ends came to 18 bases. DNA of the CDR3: TGCGCCAGCAGCGTGGATAGACCGGGGGAGCAGTACTTC. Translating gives CASSVDRPGEQYF.

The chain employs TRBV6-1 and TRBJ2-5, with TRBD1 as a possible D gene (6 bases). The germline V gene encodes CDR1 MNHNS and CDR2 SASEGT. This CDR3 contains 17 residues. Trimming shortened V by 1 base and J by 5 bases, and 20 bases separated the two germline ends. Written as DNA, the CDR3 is TGTGCCAGCAGTGAAGAATGGGTCGGCAGGGGAGCGGAGACCCAGTACTTC. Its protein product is CASSEEWVGRGAETQYF.

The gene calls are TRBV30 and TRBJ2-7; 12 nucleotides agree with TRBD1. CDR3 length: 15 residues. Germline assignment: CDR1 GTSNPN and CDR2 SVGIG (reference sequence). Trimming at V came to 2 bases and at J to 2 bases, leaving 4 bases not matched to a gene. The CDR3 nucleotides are TGTGCCTGGAGTACCGGGACAGGGGGCCCCTACGAGCAGTACTTC. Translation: CAWSTGTGGPYEQYF.

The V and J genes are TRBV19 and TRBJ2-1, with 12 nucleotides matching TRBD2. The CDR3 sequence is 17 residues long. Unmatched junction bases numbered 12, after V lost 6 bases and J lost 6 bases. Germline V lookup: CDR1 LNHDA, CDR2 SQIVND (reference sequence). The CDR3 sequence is CASRTSLAGGPGNEQFF. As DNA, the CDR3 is TGTGCCAGTAGGACCTCCCTAGCGGGAGGGCCGGGCAATGAGCAGTTCTTC.

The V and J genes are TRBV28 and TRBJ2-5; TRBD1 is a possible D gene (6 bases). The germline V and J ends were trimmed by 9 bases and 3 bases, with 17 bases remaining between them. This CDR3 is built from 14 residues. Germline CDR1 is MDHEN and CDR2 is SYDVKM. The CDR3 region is CASKEATGKETQYF. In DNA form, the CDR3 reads TGTGCCAGTAAGGAAGCAACAGGGAAAGAGACCCAGTACTTC.

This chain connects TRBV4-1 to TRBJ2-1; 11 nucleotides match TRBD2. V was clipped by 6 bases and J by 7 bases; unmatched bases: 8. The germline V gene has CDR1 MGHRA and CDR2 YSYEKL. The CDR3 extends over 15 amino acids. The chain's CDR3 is CASSPTTSGANEQFF. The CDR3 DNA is TGCGCCAGCAGTCCTACGACTAGCGGGGCGAATGAGCAGTTCTTC.

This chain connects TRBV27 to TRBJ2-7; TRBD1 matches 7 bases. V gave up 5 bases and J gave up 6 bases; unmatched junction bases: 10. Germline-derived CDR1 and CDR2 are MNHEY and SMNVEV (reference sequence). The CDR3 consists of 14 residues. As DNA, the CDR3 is TGTGCCAGCAGTCCGACGTCCCCAGGGGGCGAGCAGTACTTC. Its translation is CASSPTSPGGEQYF.

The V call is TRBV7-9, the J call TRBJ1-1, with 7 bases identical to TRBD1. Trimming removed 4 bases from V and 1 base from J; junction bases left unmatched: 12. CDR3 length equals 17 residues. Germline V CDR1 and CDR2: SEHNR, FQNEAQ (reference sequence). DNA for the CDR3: TGTGCCAGCAGCTACGCTGGGGTACAGGGGAAGAACACTGAAGCTTTCTTT. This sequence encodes CASSYAGVQGKNTEAFF.

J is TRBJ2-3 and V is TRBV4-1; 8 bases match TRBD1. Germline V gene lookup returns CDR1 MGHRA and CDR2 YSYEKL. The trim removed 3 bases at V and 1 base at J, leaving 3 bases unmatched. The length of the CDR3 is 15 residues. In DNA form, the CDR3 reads TGCGCCAGCAGCCACCCGACAGGGGGCACAGATACGCAGTATTTT. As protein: CASSHPTGGTDTQYF.

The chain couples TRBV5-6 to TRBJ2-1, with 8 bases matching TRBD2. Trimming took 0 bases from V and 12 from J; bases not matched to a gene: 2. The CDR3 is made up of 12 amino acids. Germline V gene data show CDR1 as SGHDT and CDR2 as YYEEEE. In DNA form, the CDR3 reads TGTGCCAGCAGCTTGGACGGGAGGGGGCAGTTCTTC. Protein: CASSLDGRGQFF.

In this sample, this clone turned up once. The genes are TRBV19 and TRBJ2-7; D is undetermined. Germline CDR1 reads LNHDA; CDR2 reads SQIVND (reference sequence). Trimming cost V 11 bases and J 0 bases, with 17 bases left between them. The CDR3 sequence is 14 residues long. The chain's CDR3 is CASKISSNSYEQYF. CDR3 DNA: TGTGCCTCGAAAATCAGTTCAAACTCCTACGAGCAGTACTTC. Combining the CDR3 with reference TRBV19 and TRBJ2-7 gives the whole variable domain DGGITQSPKYLFRKEGQNVTLSCEQNLNHDAMYWYRQDPGQGLRLIYYSQIVNDFQKGDIAEGYSVSREKKESFPLTVTSAQKNPTAFYLCASKISSNSYEQYFGPGTRLTVT.

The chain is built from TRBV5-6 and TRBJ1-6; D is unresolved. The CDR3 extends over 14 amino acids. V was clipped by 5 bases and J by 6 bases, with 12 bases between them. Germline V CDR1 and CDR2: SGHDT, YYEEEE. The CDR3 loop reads CASSDGLSNSPLHF. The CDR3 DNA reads TGTGCCAGCAGTGATGGACTGAGTAATTCACCCCTCCACTTT. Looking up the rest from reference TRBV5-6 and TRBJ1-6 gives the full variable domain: DAGVTQSPTHLIKTRGQQVTLRCSPKSGHDTVSWYQQALGQGPQFIFQYYEEEERQRGNFPDRFSGHQFPNYSSELNVNALLLGDSALYLCASSDGLSNSPLHFGNGTRLTVT.

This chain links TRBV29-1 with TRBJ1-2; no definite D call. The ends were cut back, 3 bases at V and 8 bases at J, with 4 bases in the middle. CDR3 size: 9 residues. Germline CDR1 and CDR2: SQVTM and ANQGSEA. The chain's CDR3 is CSVDVGYTF. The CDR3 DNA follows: TGCAGCGTTGACGTCGGCTACACCTTC.

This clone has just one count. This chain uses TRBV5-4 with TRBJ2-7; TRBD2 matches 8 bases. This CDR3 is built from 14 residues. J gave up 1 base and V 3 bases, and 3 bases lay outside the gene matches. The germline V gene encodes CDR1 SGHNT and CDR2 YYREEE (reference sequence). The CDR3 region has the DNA TGTGCCAGCAGCTCGGGACTAGGGTCCTACGAGCAGTACTTC. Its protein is CASSSGLGSYEQYF.

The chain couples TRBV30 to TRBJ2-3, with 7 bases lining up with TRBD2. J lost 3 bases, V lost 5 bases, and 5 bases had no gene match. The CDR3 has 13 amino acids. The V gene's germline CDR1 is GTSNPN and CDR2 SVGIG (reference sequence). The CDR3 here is CAWLDGGTDTQYF. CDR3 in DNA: TGTGCCTGGTTAGACGGGGGGACAGATACGCAGTATTTT.

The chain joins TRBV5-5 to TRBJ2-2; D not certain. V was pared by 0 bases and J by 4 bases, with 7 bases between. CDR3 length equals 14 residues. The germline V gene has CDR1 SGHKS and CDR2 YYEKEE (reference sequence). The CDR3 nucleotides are TGTGCCAGCAGCTTGGGTAGTTCCACCGGGGAGCTGTTTTTT. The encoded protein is CASSLGSSTGELFF. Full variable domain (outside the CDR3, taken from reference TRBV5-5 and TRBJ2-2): DAGVTQSPTHLIKTRGQQVTLRCSPISGHKSVSWYQQVLGQGPQFIFQYYEKEERGRGNFPDRFSARQFPNYSSELNVNALLLGDSALYLCASSLGSSTGELFFGEGSRLTVL.

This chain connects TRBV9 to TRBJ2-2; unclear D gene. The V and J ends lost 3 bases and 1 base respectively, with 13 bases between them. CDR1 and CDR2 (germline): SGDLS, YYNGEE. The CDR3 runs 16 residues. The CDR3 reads CASSERKAENTGELFF. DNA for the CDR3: TGTGCCAGCAGCGAACGAAAGGCGGAGAACACCGGGGAGCTGTTTTTT.

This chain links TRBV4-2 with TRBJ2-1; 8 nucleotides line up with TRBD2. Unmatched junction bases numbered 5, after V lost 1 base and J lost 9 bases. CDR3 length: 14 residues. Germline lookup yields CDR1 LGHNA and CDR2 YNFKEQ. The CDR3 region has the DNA TGTGCCAGCAGCCAAGTCTTGAGCGGGGGTGAGCAGTTCTTC. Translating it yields CASSQVLSGGEQFF.

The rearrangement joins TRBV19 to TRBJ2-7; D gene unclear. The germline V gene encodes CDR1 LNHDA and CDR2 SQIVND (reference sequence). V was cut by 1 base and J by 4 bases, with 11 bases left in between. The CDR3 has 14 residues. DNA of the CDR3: TGTGCCAGTAGTATAGGGCAGGCGAGTTACGAGCAGTACTTC. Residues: CASSIGQASYEQYF.

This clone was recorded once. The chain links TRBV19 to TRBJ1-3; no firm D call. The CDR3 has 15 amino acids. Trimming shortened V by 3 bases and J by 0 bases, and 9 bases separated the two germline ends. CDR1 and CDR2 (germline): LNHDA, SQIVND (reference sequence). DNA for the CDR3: TGTGCCAGTAGTATGTGGGTAGCCTCTGGAAACACCATATATTTT. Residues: CASSMWVASGNTIYF.

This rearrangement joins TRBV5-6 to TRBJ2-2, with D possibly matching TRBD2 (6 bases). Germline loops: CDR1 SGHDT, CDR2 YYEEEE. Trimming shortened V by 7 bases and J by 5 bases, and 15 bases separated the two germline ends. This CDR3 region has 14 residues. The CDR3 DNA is TGTGCCAGCCTGACGCGGGGAGAAACCGGGGAGCTGTTTTTT. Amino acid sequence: CASLTRGETGELFF.

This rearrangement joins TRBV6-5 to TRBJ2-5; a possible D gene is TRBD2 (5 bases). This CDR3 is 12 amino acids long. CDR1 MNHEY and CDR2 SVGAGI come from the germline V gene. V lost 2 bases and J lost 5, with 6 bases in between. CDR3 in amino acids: CASSYGLETQYF. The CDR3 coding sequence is TGTGCCAGCAGTTACGGACTGGAGACCCAGTACTTC.

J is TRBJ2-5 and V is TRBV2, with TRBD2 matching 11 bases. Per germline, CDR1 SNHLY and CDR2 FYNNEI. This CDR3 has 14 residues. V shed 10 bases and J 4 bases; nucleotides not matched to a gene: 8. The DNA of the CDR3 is TGTGCCATAATACCCGGGACTAGCGGAGAGACCCAGTACTTC. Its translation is CAIIPGTSGETQYF.

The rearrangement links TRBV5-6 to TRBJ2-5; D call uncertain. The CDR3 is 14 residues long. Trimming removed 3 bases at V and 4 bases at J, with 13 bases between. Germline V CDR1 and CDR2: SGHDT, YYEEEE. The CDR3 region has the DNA TGTGCCAGCAGCTCGGTTTCCTGGGCAGAGACCCAGTACTTC. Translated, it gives CASSSVSWAETQYF.